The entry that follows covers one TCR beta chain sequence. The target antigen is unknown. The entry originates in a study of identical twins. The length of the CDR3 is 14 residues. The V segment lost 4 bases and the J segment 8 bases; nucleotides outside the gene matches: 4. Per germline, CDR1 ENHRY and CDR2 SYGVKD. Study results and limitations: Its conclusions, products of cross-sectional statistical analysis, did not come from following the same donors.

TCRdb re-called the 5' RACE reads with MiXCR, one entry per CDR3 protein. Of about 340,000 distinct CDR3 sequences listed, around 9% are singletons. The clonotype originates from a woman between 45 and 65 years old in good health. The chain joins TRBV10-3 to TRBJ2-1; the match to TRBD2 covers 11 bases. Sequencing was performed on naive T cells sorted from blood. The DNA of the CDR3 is TGTGCCATCAGTGTACTAGCGGGAGCAGATGAGCAGTTCTTC. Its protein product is CAISVLAGADEQFF.